Listed below are T cell receptor beta chains from one sample, sequenced in a study of shared clonotypes between healthy human individuals. The method was immunoSEQ multiplex PCR; TCRdb's version includes in-frame clones alone and lacks a portion of them. The table lists over a million clones, approximately 98% of them singletons, with around 0.45% in the top ten. Sequenced: naive CD4+ T cells sorted from blood. The receptor set was obtained from a man aged 30 to 45 in good health. Each CDR3 is given with its conserved first and last residue. Fields, in order: V gene, D gene, clone size, J gene, CDR3 DNA, CDR3 protein. D genes are given only for firm matches. Expanded clones are given a class, and other clones once, few, many or no size at all.

v_gene: TRBV6-5
d_gene: NA
abundance: NA
j_gene: TRBJ1-4
CDR3nt: TGTGCGACCAGTTCAATCGGAAAACTGTTTTTT
CDR3aa: CATSSIGKLFF

v_gene: TRBV5-1
d_gene: NA
abundance: once
j_gene: TRBJ2-5
CDR3nt: TGCGCCAGCAGCTTGGATGATCTCAGAAAAGAGACCCAGTACTTC
CDR3aa: CASSLDDLRKETQYF

v_gene: TRBV7-9
d_gene: NA
abundance: NA
j_gene: TRBJ2-6
CDR3nt: TGTGCCAGCAGCTTATTAGGCGGCGGCGTAAGCTCTGGGGCCAACGTCCTGACTTTC
CDR3aa: CASSLLGGGVSSGANVLTF

v_gene: TRBV5-4
d_gene: NA
abundance: NA
j_gene: TRBJ2-7
CDR3nt: TGTGCCAGCAGCTTATTGGGGGGGCGCGTCTACGAGCAGTACTTC
CDR3aa: CASSLLGGRVYEQYF

v_gene: TRBV9
d_gene: TRBD2
abundance: NA
j_gene: TRBJ2-2
CDR3nt: TGTGCCAGCAGCAAGACTAGCGGGATTGGCGGGGAGCTGTTTTTT
CDR3aa: CASSKTSGIGGELFF

v_gene: TRBV18
d_gene: TRBD1
abundance: NA
j_gene: TRBJ1-1
CDR3nt: TGTGCCAGCTCGAGTCAGGGGGCCTCTGAAGCTTTCTTT
CDR3aa: CASSSQGASEAFF

v_gene: TRBV19
d_gene: NA
abundance: NA
j_gene: TRBJ2-1
CDR3nt: TGTGCCAGTAGTAGAGGACTACCAAGCTACAATGAGCAGTTCTTC
CDR3aa: CASSRGLPSYNEQFF

v_gene: TRBV7-9
d_gene: NA
abundance: NA
j_gene: TRBJ2-5
CDR3nt: TGTGCCAGCAGCCTTATGGGTACCCAGTACTTC
CDR3aa: CASSLMGTQYF

v_gene: TRBV25-1
d_gene: NA
abundance: NA
j_gene: TRBJ2-5
CDR3nt: TGTGCCAGCAGTGGAATGGTAGTGGGGGAGACCCAGTACTTC
CDR3aa: CASSGMVVGETQYF

v_gene: TRBV5-1
d_gene: TRBD2
abundance: NA
j_gene: TRBJ2-1
CDR3nt: TGCGCCAGCAGCTTTGGACTAGCGGGAGGGAATGAGCAGTTCTTC
CDR3aa: CASSFGLAGGNEQFF

v_gene: TRBV5-4
d_gene: TRBD1
abundance: NA
j_gene: TRBJ2-7
CDR3nt: TGTGCCAGCAGCCGCTCCGGGACAGGGGCCTACGAGCAGTACTTC
CDR3aa: CASSRSGTGAYEQYF

v_gene: TRBV6-5
d_gene: NA
abundance: few
j_gene: TRBJ1-2
CDR3nt: TGTGCCAGCAGACCCGGACAGCTCGTTGGCTACACCTTC
CDR3aa: CASRPGQLVGYTF

v_gene: TRBV7-9
d_gene: NA
abundance: NA
j_gene: TRBJ2-1
CDR3nt: TGTGCCAGCAGCTTATCTAGGCTAGCTTTCGATGAGCAGTTCTTC
CDR3aa: CASSLSRLAFDEQFF

v_gene: TRBV6-4
d_gene: TRBD2
abundance: NA
j_gene: TRBJ2-5
CDR3nt: TGTGCCAGCAGGCAGGGACTAGGATTTCCCCATGAACTGGGTGTGGAGACCCAGTACTTC
CDR3aa: CASRQGLGFPHELGVETQYF

v_gene: TRBV19
d_gene: TRBD2
abundance: NA
j_gene: TRBJ2-7
CDR3nt: TGTGCCAGTAGCCCGACCGGGACTAGATATTACGAGCAGTACTTC
CDR3aa: CASSPTGTRYYEQYF

v_gene: TRBV11-2
d_gene: NA
abundance: NA
j_gene: TRBJ2-1
CDR3nt: TGTGCCAGCAGCTTACGGCGGGTTTTGGGCAATGAGCAGTTCTTC
CDR3aa: CASSLRRVLGNEQFF

v_gene: TRBV28
d_gene: TRBD2
abundance: NA
j_gene: TRBJ2-7
CDR3nt: TGTGCCAGCAGTTCCCCGGGACTAGGTACCTACGAGCAGTACTTC
CDR3aa: CASSSPGLGTYEQYF

v_gene: TRBV5-4
d_gene: NA
abundance: NA
j_gene: TRBJ2-3
CDR3nt: TGTGCCAGCAGCTTGAAGGGACTGGCAGATACGCAGTATTTT
CDR3aa: CASSLKGLADTQYF

v_gene: TRBV7-6
d_gene: TRBD1
abundance: NA
j_gene: TRBJ2-7
CDR3nt: TGTGCCAGCAGCTTAGATCCGCGACAGGGATTCTACGAGCAGTACTTC
CDR3aa: CASSLDPRQGFYEQYF

v_gene: TRBV7-8
d_gene: TRBD1
abundance: NA
j_gene: TRBJ1-5
CDR3nt: TGTGCCAGCAGCCGGGACAGGGGGAGCAATCAGCCCCAGCATTTT
CDR3aa: CASSRDRGSNQPQHF

v_gene: TRBV5-1
d_gene: TRBD1
abundance: NA
j_gene: TRBJ1-2
CDR3nt: TGCGCCAGCAGAAAAAATCCACAGGGGGACTATGGCTACACCTTC
CDR3aa: CASRKNPQGDYGYTF

v_gene: TRBV10-3
d_gene: NA
abundance: NA
j_gene: TRBJ2-5
CDR3nt: TGTGCCATCTCTGGAGGAGAGACCCAGTACTTC
CDR3aa: CAISGGETQYF

v_gene: TRBV28
d_gene: NA
abundance: NA
j_gene: TRBJ1-5
CDR3nt: TGTGCCAGCAGTGCATCGGGAAGGCCCCAGCATTTT
CDR3aa: CASSASGRPQHF

v_gene: TRBV6-6
d_gene: NA
abundance: NA
j_gene: TRBJ2-5
CDR3nt: TGTGCCAGCAGTTACTCGTTGGGAGGTTCCTTGGAGACCCAGTACTTC
CDR3aa: CASSYSLGGSLETQYF

v_gene: TRBV2
d_gene: TRBD2
abundance: NA
j_gene: TRBJ2-2
CDR3nt: TGTGCCAGCAGTGAAAGGACTAGCACCGGGGAGCTGTTTTTT
CDR3aa: CASSERTSTGELFF